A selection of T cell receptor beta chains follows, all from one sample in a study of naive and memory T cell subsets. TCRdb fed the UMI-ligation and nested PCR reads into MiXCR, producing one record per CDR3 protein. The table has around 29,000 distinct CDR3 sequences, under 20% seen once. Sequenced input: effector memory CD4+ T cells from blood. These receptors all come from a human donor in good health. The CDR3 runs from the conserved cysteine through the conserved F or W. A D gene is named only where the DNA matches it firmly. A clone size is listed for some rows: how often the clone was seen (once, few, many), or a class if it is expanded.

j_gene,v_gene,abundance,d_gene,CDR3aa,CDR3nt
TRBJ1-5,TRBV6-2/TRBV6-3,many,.,CASSRGSLNQPQHF,TGTGCCAGCAGCAGGGGTTCGTTAAATCAGCCCCAGCATTTT
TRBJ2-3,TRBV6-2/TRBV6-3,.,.,CASNHPTSADTQYF,TGTGCCAGCAATCACCCGACCTCGGCGGATACGCAGTATTTT
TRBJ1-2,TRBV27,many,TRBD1,CASRPQGEWGYTF,TGTGCCAGCAGGCCACAGGGGGAATGGGGCTACACCTTC
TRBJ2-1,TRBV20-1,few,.,CSPARQGGNEQFF,TGCAGTCCCGCTAGGCAGGGGGGCAATGAGCAGTTCTTC
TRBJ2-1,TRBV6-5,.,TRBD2,CASSYVVTSGRNEQFF,TGTGCCAGCAGTTACGTCGTGACTAGCGGGAGAAATGAGCAGTTCTTC
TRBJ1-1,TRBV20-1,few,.,CSARSLGEGWNTEAFF,TGCAGTGCTAGATCACTGGGGGAGGGGTGGAACACTGAAGCTTTCTTT
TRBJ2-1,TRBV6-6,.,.,CASSLGSSSYNEQFF,TGTGCCAGCAGTTTGGGGAGTAGCTCCTACAATGAGCAGTTCTTC
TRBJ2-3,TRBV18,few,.,CASSPSAALADTQYF,TGTGCCAGCTCACCAAGTGCGGCTTTGGCAGATACGCAGTATTTT
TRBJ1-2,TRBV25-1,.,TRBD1,CASSRGQGTYGYTF,TGTGCCAGCAGCCGGGGACAGGGTACCTATGGCTACACCTTC
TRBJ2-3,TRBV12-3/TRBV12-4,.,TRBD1,CASSFGTGGEVTQYF,TGTGCCAGCAGCTTCGGGACAGGGGGCGAGGTTACGCAGTATTTT
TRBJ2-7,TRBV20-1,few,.,CSARVGSEYEQYF,TGCAGTGCTAGAGTCGGCAGCGAATACGAGCAGTACTTC
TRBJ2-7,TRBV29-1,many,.,CSVGTSYEQYF,TGCAGCGTCGGGACTTCCTACGAGCAGTACTTC
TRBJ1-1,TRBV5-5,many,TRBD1,CASSYRGWNTEAFF,TGTGCCAGCAGCTACAGGGGGTGGAACACTGAAGCTTTCTTT
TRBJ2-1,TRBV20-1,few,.,CSARRIGGLTNEQFF,TGCAGTGCTCGGCGGATCGGAGGACTCACCAATGAGCAGTTCTTC
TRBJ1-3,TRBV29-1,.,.,CSVEDESGWGTIYF,TGCAGCGTCGAGGACGAATCCGGATGGGGTACCATATATTTT
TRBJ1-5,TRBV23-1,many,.,CASSQSGPRTAYQPQHF,TGCGCCAGCAGTCAATCGGGGCCCAGGACCGCTTATCAGCCCCAGCATTTT
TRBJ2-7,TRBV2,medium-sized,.,CASSPVYEQYF,TGTGCCAGCAGTCCCGTCTACGAGCAGTACTTC
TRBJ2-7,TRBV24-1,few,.,CATSVGQRMYF,TGTGCCACCAGTGTTGGGCAAAGGATGTACTTC
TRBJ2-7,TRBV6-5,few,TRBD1,CASSAGTGSYEQYF,TGTGCCAGCAGTGCCGGGACAGGAAGCTACGAGCAGTACTTC
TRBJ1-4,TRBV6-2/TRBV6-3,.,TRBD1,CASSPGTDNEKLFF,TGTGCCAGCAGTCCCGGGACAGATAATGAAAAACTGTTTTTT
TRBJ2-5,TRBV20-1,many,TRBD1,CSARRGQSQETQYF,TGCAGTGCTAGGAGGGGACAGAGCCAAGAGACCCAGTACTTC
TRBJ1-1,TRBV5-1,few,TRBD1,CASSYRGRTNTEAFF,TGCGCCAGCAGCTACAGGGGGCGAACGAACACTGAAGCTTTCTTT
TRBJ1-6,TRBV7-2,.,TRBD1,CASSLGGQYNSPLHF,TGTGCCAGCAGCTTAGGGGGACAGTATAATTCACCCCTCCACTTT
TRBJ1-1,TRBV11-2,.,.,CASSFFVSEAFF,TGTGCCAGCAGCTTCTTTGTTAGTGAAGCTTTCTTT
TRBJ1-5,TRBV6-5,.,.,CASSTGWGNQPQHF,TGTGCCAGCAGTACAGGGTGGGGCAATCAGCCCCAGCATTTT
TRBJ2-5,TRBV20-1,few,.,CSAASNGQTQYF,TGCAGTGCTGCCTCTAATGGGCAGACCCAGTACTTC
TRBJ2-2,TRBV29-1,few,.,CSVPTGARTGELFF,TGCAGCGTTCCGACAGGCGCTCGGACCGGGGAGCTGTTTTTT
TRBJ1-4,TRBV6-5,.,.,CASSLTASRMGNEKLFF,TGTGCCAGCAGTCTGACGGCTTCCCGGATGGGAAATGAAAAACTGTTTTTT
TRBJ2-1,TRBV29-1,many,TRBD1,CSVVGDSMGEQFF,TGCAGCGTTGTAGGGGACAGTATGGGCGAGCAGTTCTTC
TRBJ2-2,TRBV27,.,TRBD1,CASSSRVRGRSTGELFF,TGTGCCAGCAGTTCGAGAGTCAGGGGGCGCAGCACCGGGGAGCTGTTTTTT
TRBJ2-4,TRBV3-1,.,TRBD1,CASSQDRVHVRQGKINIQYF,TGTGCCAGCAGCCAAGATCGGGTGCATGTACGACAGGGGAAGATTAACATTCAGTACTTC
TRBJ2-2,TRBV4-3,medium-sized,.,CASSRNRVPGELFF,TGCGCCAGCAGCCGAAACAGGGTGCCCGGGGAGCTGTTTTTT
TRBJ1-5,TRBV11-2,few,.,CASSLEPGNQPQHF,TGTGCCAGCAGCTTAGAGCCAGGCAATCAGCCCCAGCATTTT
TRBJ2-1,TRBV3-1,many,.,CASSRQGYDEQFF,TGTGCCAGCAGCCGGCAGGGGTACGATGAGCAGTTCTTC
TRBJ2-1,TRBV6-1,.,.,CASSLQPQCILVSCEQFF,TGTGCCAGCAGTCTCCAACCCCAGTGTATCTTGGTCTCTTGTGAGCAGTTCTTC
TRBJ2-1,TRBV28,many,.,CASSLDSPGSGQFF,TGTGCCAGCAGTTTAGACTCTCCGGGGTCTGGGCAGTTCTTC
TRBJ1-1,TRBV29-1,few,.,CSVVPTGGWNTEAFF,TGCAGCGTTGTTCCGACAGGCGGTTGGAACACTGAAGCTTTCTTT
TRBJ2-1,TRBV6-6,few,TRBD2,CASSYSGLAGGRNEQFF,TGTGCCAGCAGTTACTCAGGACTAGCGGGAGGACGGAATGAGCAGTTCTTC
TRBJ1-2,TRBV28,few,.,CEVEGGYTF,TGTGAGGTAGAGGGGGGCTACACCTTC
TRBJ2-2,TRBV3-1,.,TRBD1,CASSQDLRGLLTGELFF,TGTGCCAGCAGCCAAGACCTCAGGGGGCTTCTAACCGGGGAGCTGTTTTTT
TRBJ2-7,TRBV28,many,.,CASSPPSYEQYF,TGTGCCAGCAGTCCCCCTTCCTACGAGCAGTACTTC
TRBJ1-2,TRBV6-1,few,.,CASSEGAGSSGYTF,TGTGCCAGCAGTGAAGGGGCAGGTTCAAGCGGCTACACCTTC
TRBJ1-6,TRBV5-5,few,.,CASSLNGAMNSPLHF,TGTGCCAGCAGCTTGAACGGGGCTATGAATTCACCCCTCCACTTT
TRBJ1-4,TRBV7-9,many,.,CASSLDGGGEKLFF,TGTGCCAGCAGCTTGGACGGGGGAGGCGAAAAACTGTTTTTT